This T cell receptor beta chain came from a study of OX40 agonist ivuxolimab in advanced cancers. The CDR3 consists of 13 residues. The V gene's germline CDR1 is MNHNY and CDR2 SVGAGI (reference sequence). Trimming cost V 5 bases and J 2 bases; bases outside gene matches: 3. TCRdb keeps only in-frame clones here, not all; method: immunoSEQ multiplex PCR. The sample lists 70,000 to 90,000 clones; 89% were seen once. This clonotype was obtained from an adult with an advanced solid tumor such as melanoma, head and neck, liver or kidney cancer. The V call is TRBV6-6, the J call TRBJ2-7; the match to TRBD1 covers 7 bases. This sample comprised CD4+ or CD8+ T cells sorted from blood, obtained in a trial of the OX40 agonist ivuxolimab. The CDR3 sequence is CASSDRVAYEQYF. CDR3 nucleotides: TGTGCCAGCAGTGACAGGGTAGCCTACGAGCAGTACTTC.